Each of the 6 T cell receptor beta chains below was sequenced from the same sample in a study of T cells after yellow fever vaccination. Using its own MiXCR run on the 5' RACE reads, TCRdb lists one record per CDR3 protein. The sample records tens of thousands of distinct CDR3 sequences, around 7.4% being singletons. The input for sequencing was CD8+ T cells sorted from PBMCs, taken 15 days after the yellow fever booster vaccination. These receptors came from a man aged 30 to 45 who received the YFV17D yellow fever vaccine.

The chain has TRBV20-1 and TRBJ2-1; 9 bases line up with TRBD2. This CDR3 is 19 amino acids long. V gave up 1 base and J gave up 0 bases; unmatched junction bases: 13. CDR1 and CDR2 (germline): DFQATT, SNEGSKA (reference sequence). The chain's CDR3 is CSARAGTSSPGGSYNEQFF. The CDR3 region has the DNA TGCAGTGCTAGAGCCGGGACTAGCTCTCCAGGGGGCTCCTACAATGAGCAGTTCTTC.

This clonotype was found many times. The genes are TRBV19 and TRBJ2-7, with 10 bases identical to TRBD1. The CDR3 consists of 15 residues. After removal of 7 bases from V and 1 base from J, the junction contained 7 bases not matched to a gene. Germline V gives CDR1 LNHDA, CDR2 SQIVND (reference sequence). DNA for the CDR3: TGTGCCAGTATGGGTACGGGACAGGGGTCCTACGAGCAGTACTTC. Amino acid sequence: CASMGTGQGSYEQYF.

As regards this clonotype: A much larger clone differs by one base, so this may be a read error. The V and J genes are TRBV15 and TRBJ2-2, with 7 nucleotides matching TRBD2. CDR1 LNHNV and CDR2 YYDKDF come from the germline V gene (reference sequence). This CDR3 region has 17 residues. The V gene end was trimmed by 5 bases and the J gene end by 1 base; junction bases not matched to a gene: 10. The CDR3 is CATSGIIAGVNTGELFF. As DNA, the CDR3 is TGTGCCACCAGCGGTATAATAGCGGGCGTGAACACCGGGGAGCTGTTTTTT.

This clonotype was seen ten or more times. The chain has TRBV28 and TRBJ2-2, with a possible D match to TRBD1 (6 bases). The CDR3 is made up of 15 amino acids. V lost 4 bases and J lost 4, with 13 bases in between. Germline V gives CDR1 MDHEN, CDR2 SYDVKM. CDR3 sequence reads: CASSWETGSTGELFF. In DNA, the CDR3 is TGTGCCAGCAGTTGGGAGACAGGATCCACCGGGGAGCTGTTTTTT.

In its sample, this clonotype was seen many times. V usage is TRBV11-2 and J usage is TRBJ2-3; 9 bases line up with TRBD1. The CDR3 has 15 amino acids. J was trimmed by 4 bases and V by 5 bases; bases with no gene match: 7. The germline V gene has CDR1 SGHAT and CDR2 FQNNGV. The CDR3, as DNA: TGTGCCAGCAGCCTCACAGGGGGCAACGCAGATACGCAGTATTTT. Protein product: CASSLTGGNADTQYF.

This clonotype was detected many times. This sequence joins TRBV2 and TRBJ2-2; a possible D gene is TRBD1 (5 bases). Trimming pared 6 bases from V and 0 bases from J, leaving 14 bases between. There are 16 residues in the CDR3. Per germline, CDR1 SNHLY and CDR2 FYNNEI. This chain's CDR3 is CASRTRAKTNTGELFF. CDR3 bases: TGTGCCAGCAGGACCAGGGCAAAAACGAACACCGGGGAGCTGTTTTTT.